This T cell receptor (beta chain) was observed in a study of post-analysis software for immune sequencing data. TCR beta cDNA libraries included unique molecular identifiers. TCRdb re-derived calls from the PCR reads in MiXCR, one entry per CDR3 protein. Among hundreds of thousands of distinct CDR3 sequences listed, over 45% were seen once. Study outcomes and limitations: When patients were compared with controls, a handful of TRBV segments were more frequent, TRBV5-6, TRBV5-1 and TRBV20-1 among them.

As concerns this clonotype: No antigen is known for it.

Trimming took 1 base from V and 3 from J; bases not matched to a gene: 5. The CDR3 sequence is 15 residues long. Germline assignment: CDR1 SGHAT and CDR2 FQNNGV. V usage is TRBV11-2 and J usage is TRBJ2-7; 8 bases line up with TRBD1. The sequence derives from a girl aged 2-10 years with multiple sclerosis. Sequencing used blood. CDR3 protein: CASSLVDGQGYEQYF. The DNA of the CDR3 is TGTGCCAGCAGCTTAGTCGACGGACAGGGCTACGAGCAGTACTTC.